This TCR beta chain was sequenced in a study of tumor-infiltrating lymphocytes in primary liver carcinoma (dated by TCRdb to the late 2010s). Study-level background: Roughly 5 patients with histopathologically diagnosed primary liver carcinoma underwent surgical resection in China between 2015 and March 2016. The five patients, three men and two women aged 30 to 69 years, had hepatocellular carcinoma (four) or combined HCC and intrahepatic cholangiocarcinoma (one). Tumors of the five patients were stage T1-T3 N0M0 with maximum diameters of about 4.2 to 10 cm. Samples yielded roughly 3.5 to 7.13 million productive TCRbeta reads; read depth did not differ significantly between tissue types. TCRbeta repertoire sequencing, expression microarrays and whole-exome sequencing were combined in the study across five regions of each liver tumor, with adjacent normal tissue and blood also included. A total of some 35 specimens from 5 patients went through TCRbeta repertoire sequencing, namely 25 tumor regions, 5 adjacent noncancerous liver tissues and 5 peripheral blood samples. Reproducibility between technical replicate repertoires was high, with correlation coefficients above 0.95 and mean shared-clone rates about 0.9.

Blood RNA was extracted from unsorted whole blood with TRIzol reagent; germline DNA came from the DNeasy Blood & Tissue kit. At the time of sampling, the patients had chronic HBV infection and had not received any treatment. Before surgery, about 4 milliliters of peripheral blood were collected into K2EDTA tubes. Study-wide conclusions, independent of this receptor: Because the samples were bulk and unsorted, CD4+ and CD8+ T cell repertoires could not be compared. A significantly larger repertoire fraction was made up by the top 250 clones in tumors than in blood (p = 0.039). Only 4 or 5 patients were included in the study, and the authors note that the findings should be validated in a larger study. Only the TCR beta chain was sequenced, which likely underestimates true repertoire diversity because unpaired alpha chains were not captured. Consistent with antigen-driven expansion, pairs of tumor regions showed higher repertoire overlap (mean roughly 35%) than either tumor-adjacent pairs (approximately 17%) or tumor-blood pairs (about 14%).

This clonotype was seen many times. The target of this receptor is not known. Base qualities are not at hand, and no much larger clone is one base apart. Using a constant-region primer and ProtoScript II reverse transcriptase, TCRbeta-specific cDNA was reverse-transcribed from 450 to 650 ng total RNA. The TCRbeta libraries were prepared through three rounds of nested multiplex PCR following a slightly modified ARM-PCR procedure. Each of the first two PCR rounds ran for approximately 10 cycles using multiplex TRBV1-TRBV30 forward primers together with a Cbeta reverse primer. A final 25-cycle PCR with Deep VentR polymerase added sample barcodes and Illumina adapters. Amplicons of 200-500 bp were gel-purified with a QIAquick gel extraction kit before sequencing. The TCRbeta amplicons were sequenced with 250-bp paired-end reads on an Illumina HiSeq 2500. From the authors' description of their analysis: Quality trimming of reads was performed with Trimmomatic v0.33, and paired reads were merged with FLASH v1.2.11 so that full CDR3 sequences could be recovered. V, D and J germline segments were assigned to the rearranged TCRbeta sequences using MiGEC v1.2.1b. VDJtools v1.0.0 computed clonotype statistics and Shannon-Wiener diversity indices. Except for diversity analysis, only the 250 most abundant clonotypes of each sample were used in subsequent analyses to reduce sampling bias. TCRdb handled the public reads itself, with Q25 trimming in fastp and clone calling in MiXCR, and kept productive beta chains. Rows merge per CDR3 protein into single entries with the most common DNA and genes. TCRdb, not the authors, supplied the V and J calls. The sample table holds fewer than 400,000 distinct CDR3 sequences, of which roughly three fifths were seen once. The biggest ten clones account for 17% of the sample.

CDR1 MGHRA and CDR2 YSYEKL are derived from the germline V gene. Including the terminal cysteine and phenylalanine, the CDR3 comprises 14 residues. Only the CDR3 DNA stays, 42 bases, in frame from base 1. Germline trimming amounts to 4 bases on V and 6 bases on J, with 6 as the count of junction bases outside the gene matches. The clonotype comes from a woman between 25 and 40 years old with primary liver carcinoma and hepatitis B virus infection. The receptor chain draws on TRBV4-1 and TRBJ2-7; 10 central nucleotides agree with TRBD1. What was sequenced was peripheral blood. The CDR3: CASSRPGQGFEQYF. The nucleotides read TGCGCCAGCAGCCGTCCGGGACAGGGGTTCGAGCAGTACTTC.